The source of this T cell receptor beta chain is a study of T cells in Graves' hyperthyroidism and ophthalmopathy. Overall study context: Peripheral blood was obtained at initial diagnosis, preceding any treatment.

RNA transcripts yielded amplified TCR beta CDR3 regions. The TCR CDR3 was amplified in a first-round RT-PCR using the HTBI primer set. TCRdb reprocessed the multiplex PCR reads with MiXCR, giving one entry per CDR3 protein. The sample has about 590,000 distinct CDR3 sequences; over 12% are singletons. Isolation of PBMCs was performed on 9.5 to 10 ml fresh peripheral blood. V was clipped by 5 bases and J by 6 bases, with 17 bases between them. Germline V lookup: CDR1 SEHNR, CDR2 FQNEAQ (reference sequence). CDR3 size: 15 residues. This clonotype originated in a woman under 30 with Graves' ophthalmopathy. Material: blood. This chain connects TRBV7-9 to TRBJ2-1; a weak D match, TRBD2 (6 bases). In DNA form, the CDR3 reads TGTGCCAGCAGCCCGAGCGGAGGGGCCTGCAATGAGCAGTTCTTC. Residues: CASSPSGGACNEQFF.